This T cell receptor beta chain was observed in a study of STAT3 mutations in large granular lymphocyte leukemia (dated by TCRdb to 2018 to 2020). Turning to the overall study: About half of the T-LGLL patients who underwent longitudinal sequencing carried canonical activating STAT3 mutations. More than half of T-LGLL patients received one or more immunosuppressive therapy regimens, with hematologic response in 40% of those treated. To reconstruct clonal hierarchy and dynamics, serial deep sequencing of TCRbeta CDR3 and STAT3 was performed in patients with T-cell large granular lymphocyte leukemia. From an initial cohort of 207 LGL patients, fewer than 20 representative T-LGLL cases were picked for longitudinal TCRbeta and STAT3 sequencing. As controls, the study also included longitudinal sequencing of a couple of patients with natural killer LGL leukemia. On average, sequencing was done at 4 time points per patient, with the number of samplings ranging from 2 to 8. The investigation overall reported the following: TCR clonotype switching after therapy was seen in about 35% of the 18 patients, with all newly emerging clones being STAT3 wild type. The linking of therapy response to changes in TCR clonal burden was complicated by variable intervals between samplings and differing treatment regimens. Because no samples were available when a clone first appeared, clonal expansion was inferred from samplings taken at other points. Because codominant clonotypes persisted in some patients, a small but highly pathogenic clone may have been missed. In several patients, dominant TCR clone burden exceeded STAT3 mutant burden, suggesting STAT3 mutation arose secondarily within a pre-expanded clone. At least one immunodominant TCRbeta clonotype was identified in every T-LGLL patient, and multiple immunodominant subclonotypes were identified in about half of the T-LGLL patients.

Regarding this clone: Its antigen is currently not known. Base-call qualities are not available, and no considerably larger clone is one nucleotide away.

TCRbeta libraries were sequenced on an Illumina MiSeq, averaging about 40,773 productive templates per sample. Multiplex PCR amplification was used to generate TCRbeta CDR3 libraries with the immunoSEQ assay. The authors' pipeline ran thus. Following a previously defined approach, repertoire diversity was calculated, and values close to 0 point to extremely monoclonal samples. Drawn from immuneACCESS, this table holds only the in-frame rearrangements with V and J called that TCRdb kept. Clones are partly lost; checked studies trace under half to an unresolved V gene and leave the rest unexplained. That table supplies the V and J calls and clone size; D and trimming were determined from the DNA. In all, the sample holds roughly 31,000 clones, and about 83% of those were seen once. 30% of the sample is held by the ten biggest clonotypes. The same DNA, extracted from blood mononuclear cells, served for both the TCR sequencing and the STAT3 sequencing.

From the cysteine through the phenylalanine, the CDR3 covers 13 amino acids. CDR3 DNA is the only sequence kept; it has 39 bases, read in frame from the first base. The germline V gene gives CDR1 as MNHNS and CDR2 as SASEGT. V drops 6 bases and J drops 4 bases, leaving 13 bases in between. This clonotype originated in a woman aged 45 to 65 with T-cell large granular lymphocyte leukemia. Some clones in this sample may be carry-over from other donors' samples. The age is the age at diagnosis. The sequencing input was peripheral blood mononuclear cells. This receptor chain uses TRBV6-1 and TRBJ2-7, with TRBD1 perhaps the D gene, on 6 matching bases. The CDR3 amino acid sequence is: CASRRGTRYEQYF. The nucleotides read TGTGCCAGCAGGAGAGGGACAAGGTACGAGCAGTACTTC.